Listed below are T cell receptor beta chains from one sample, sequenced in a study of response to subunit inactivated influenza vaccine. TCRdb independently ran MiXCR on the RT-PCR reads; one entry per CDR3 protein. This table holds a few hundred thousand distinct CDR3 sequences, 20% to 25% found once. Material: PBMCs from blood, obtained around 22 months after vaccination. All receptors derive from a man aged 45 to 75 who received an inactivated influenza vaccine. Each CDR3 is given with its conserved first and last residue. D genes are given only for firm matches. Only part of the rows carry a size: once, few, many, or a class if the clone is expanded.

abundance	d_gene	v_gene	j_gene	CDR3nt	CDR3aa
once	TRBD2	TRBV11-3	TRBJ2-3	TGTGCCAGCAGCTCTAGCGGGGGCCAAGGGACAGATACGCAGTATTTT	CASSSSGGQGTDTQYF
.	.	TRBV19	TRBJ2-7	TGTGCCAGTAGCTTACAGGGTCTCAACGAGCAGTACTTC	CASSLQGLNEQYF
.	TRBD2	TRBV9	TRBJ2-3	TGTGCCAGCAGCGTAGCCCCTAGCGGGAAGGGTACAGATACGCAGTATTTT	CASSVAPSGKGTDTQYF
.	TRBD2	TRBV20-1	TRBJ2-2	TGCAGTGCTAGAGTCCCCAGCGGGGCGAACACCGGGGAGCTGTTTTTT	CSARVPSGANTGELFF
.	TRBD1	TRBV10-3	TRBJ2-7	TGTGCCATCAGTGAGCCCGACCCGACAGGGCCGTTAAACCTTTACTACGAGCAGTACTTC	CAISEPDPTGPLNLYYEQYF
few	.	TRBV5-1	TRBJ1-2	TGCGCCAGCAGCTTGGCAGGGCAAATTTATGGCTACACCTTC	CASSLAGQIYGYTF
many	.	TRBV10-3	TRBJ2-3	TGTGCCATCAGGGAAAGGGACCACCCTTGGCAGTATTTT	CAIRERDHPWQYF
.	TRBD1	TRBV24-1	TRBJ1-2	TGTGCCACCAGTGATCCGGGACAGCGAAACTATGGCTACACCTTC	CATSDPGQRNYGYTF
many	.	TRBV7-9	TRBJ2-7	TGTGCCAGCAGCCCTCCGGGTGGCTACGAGCAGTACTTC	CASSPPGGYEQYF
few	.	TRBV12-3/TRBV12-4	TRBJ1-5	TGTGCCAGCAGTTTACTGGGTGGGGGTCCTAAGGGGGCCCAGCATTTT	CASSLLGGGPKGAQHF
many	.	TRBV4-2	TRBJ1-2	TGTGCCAGCAGCCCTCCAGCCCAGGGCGGCTACACCTTC	CASSPPAQGGYTF
.	.	TRBV6-2/TRBV6-3	TRBJ1-6	TGTGCCAGCAGTTACGGCGGGGGATCCCTCCACTTT	CASSYGGGSLHF
many	TRBD1	TRBV10-3	TRBJ1-5	TGTGCCATCAGCTCCGGACAGGGAATGGGTCAGCCCCAGCATTTT	CAISSGQGMGQPQHF
.	TRBD2	TRBV7-2	TRBJ2-1	TGTGCCAGCAGCCCCATCGGGGCGTCTAGCGGGGGGGGTGAGCAGTTCTTC	CASSPIGASSGGGEQFF
.	.	TRBV11-2	TRBJ1-1	TGTGCCAGCAGCTTAGAATTTGGCCGAAAGAGCACTGAAGCTTTCTTT	CASSLEFGRKSTEAFF
few	.	TRBV20-1	TRBJ1-2	TGCAGTGCTATAGATGGTCTAAATGGCTACACCTTC	CSAIDGLNGYTF
.	TRBD1	TRBV5-1	TRBJ2-1	TGCGCCAGCAGCCCCGGGACAGGGGGTTCCAATGAGCAGTTCTTC	CASSPGTGGSNEQFF
.	.	TRBV6-1	TRBJ1-2	TGTGCCAGCAGAAGGTGGGGGGAGAGCTACACCTTC	CASRRWGESYTF
few	.	TRBV2	TRBJ1-3	TGTGCCAGCAGTGACCTATTGGAGGGGGGCTCTGGAAACACCATATATTTT	CASSDLLEGGSGNTIYF
few	TRBD2	TRBV28	TRBJ2-5	TGTGCCAGCAGTTCCCAGCCGGGACTAGCGGGGGAAGAGACCCAGTACTTC	CASSSQPGLAGEETQYF
.	.	TRBV5-5	TRBJ2-7	TGTGCCAGCAGCTTGGACCAGGGAGGCGCCTACGAGCAGTACTTC	CASSLDQGGAYEQYF
few	.	TRBV7-9	TRBJ1-4	TGTGCCAGCAGCTTAGGCTGGGCAGCAACTAATGAAAAACTGTTTTTT	CASSLGWAATNEKLFF
.	.	TRBV7-8	TRBJ1-3	TGTGCCAGCAGCTTTGAGGGGAGGGGGTCTGGAAACACCATATATTTT	CASSFEGRGSGNTIYF
.	TRBD2	TRBV12-3/TRBV12-4	TRBJ2-3	TGTGCCAGCAGTCAGACTAGCGGGAGGGCAGATACGCAGTATTTT	CASSQTSGRADTQYF
few	.	TRBV4-3	TRBJ2-1	TGCGCCAGCAGCCAAGCTGGGGGGCTTGGTGAGCAGTTCTTC	CASSQAGGLGEQFF
.	.	TRBV5-1	TRBJ1-3	TGCGCCAGCAGCATCGGACAGCCGGGTGGAAACACCATATATTTT	CASSIGQPGGNTIYF
.	TRBD2	TRBV7-6	TRBJ2-7	TGTGCCAGCAGCTTAGGCTCGCTAGCGGGAGGCCGCGACGAGCAGTACTTC	CASSLGSLAGGRDEQYF
.	TRBD1	TRBV6-2/TRBV6-3	TRBJ2-2	TGTGCCAGCAGCTCCGGGACAGGGTTTCCCGGGGAGCTGTTTTTT	CASSSGTGFPGELFF
.	TRBD2	TRBV7-2	TRBJ2-7	TGTGCCAGCAGCCCCAGCGGGGATTACGAGCAGTACTTC	CASSPSGDYEQYF
.	TRBD2	TRBV9	TRBJ2-7	TGTGCCAGCAGCCCCCACGGAGCGGGAGGCTACGAGCAGTACTTC	CASSPHGAGGYEQYF
.	.	TRBV18	TRBJ2-3	TGTGCCAGCTCACGGGGGAGTTACACAGATACGCAGTATTTT	CASSRGSYTDTQYF
.	TRBD2	TRBV7-8	TRBJ2-3	TGTGCCAGCAGCCCCCCGCGGGGGGTTAGCACAGATACGCAGTATTTT	CASSPPRGVSTDTQYF
few	TRBD1	TRBV6-2/TRBV6-3	TRBJ1-6	TGTGCCACGACAACCGGGACAGTTAATTCACCCCTCCACTTT	CATTTGTVNSPLHF
few	TRBD1	TRBV28	TRBJ2-2	TGTGCCAGCAGCTCGGGACAGGTTAGCGGGGAGCTGTTTTTT	CASSSGQVSGELFF
few	.	TRBV6-1	TRBJ1-5	TGTGCCAGCAATAAAATCTCGGGTAGCAATCAGCCCCAGCATTTT	CASNKISGSNQPQHF
.	TRBD1	TRBV11-2	TRBJ2-1	TGTGCCAGCAGCCGCCGGGACAGGTCCTTCTACAATGAGCAGTTCTTC	CASSRRDRSFYNEQFF
.	.	TRBV20-1	TRBJ1-1	TGCAGTGCTAGAGATGGGGGCCCCCGGACTGAAGCTTTCTTT	CSARDGGPRTEAFF
.	.	TRBV3-1	TRBJ2-7	TGTGCCAGCAGCCAAGATCGGTACGAGCAGTACTTC	CASSQDRYEQYF
.	.	TRBV7-9	TRBJ2-1	TGTGCCAGCAGCTTAGTTAACAATGAGCAGTTCTTC	CASSLVNNEQFF
.	.	TRBV21-1	TRBJ2-7	TGTGCCAGCAGCAAAGGTAGGCAGGGAACGACCTACGAGCAGTACTTC	CASSKGRQGTTYEQYF
.	.	TRBV11-2	TRBJ2-1	TGTGCCAGCAGTTTCGAGGTAGCGGCCTCCTACAATGAGCAGTTCTTC	CASSFEVAASYNEQFF
few	.	TRBV19	TRBJ1-5	TGTGCCAGTAGTAGGGGAGCGTATAGCAATCAGCCCCAGCATTTT	CASSRGAYSNQPQHF
.	.	TRBV4-2	TRBJ2-5	TGTGCCAGCAGCCCAGCGACAGGGAGGGTTGAGACCCAGTACTTC	CASSPATGRVETQYF
many	.	TRBV7-9	TRBJ1-5	TGTGCCAGCAGTCTCGGGGGGGCGGGTCAGCCCCAGCATTTT	CASSLGGAGQPQHF
few	TRBD1	TRBV5-1	TRBJ1-5	TGCGCCAGCAGCTTAGGGACAGTAAGCAATCAGCCCCAGCATTTT	CASSLGTVSNQPQHF
.	TRBD2	TRBV7-2	TRBJ2-1	TGTGCCAGCAGCAAATTAGCGGGAGGTCCCAATGAGCAGTTCTTC	CASSKLAGGPNEQFF
few	.	TRBV29-1	TRBJ2-3	TGCAGCGTTGAAATTGGAGCGAAAGGGGATACGCAGTATTTT	CSVEIGAKGDTQYF
.	.	TRBV7-2	TRBJ1-3	TGTACCAGCAGCTTTTCCTTGGGGGGATCCGGAAACACCATATATTTT	CTSSFSLGGSGNTIYF